Following are 7 T cell receptor beta chains from one sample sequenced in a study of cytomegalovirus exposure and HLA in healthy donors. 13 Jbeta primers and 60 Vbeta primers were used for the PCR. Sequencing used immunoSEQ multiplex PCR; TCRdb keeps in-frame clones, though not all of them. The table lists around 180,000 clones, 75% to 85% of them singletons. The sample was PBMCs. These receptors were collected from a girl aged 2 to 9 in good health and CMV-seropositive.

V usage is TRBV5-1 and J usage is TRBJ2-1; D is perhaps TRBD2 (6 bases). V was trimmed by 4 bases and J by 1 base, leaving 12 bases between them. This CDR3 is 15 amino acids long. CDR1 and CDR2 from the germline V gene are SGHRS and YFSETQ. The CDR3 spells CASSITGTSYNEQFF. CDR3 nucleotide sequence: TGCGCCAGCAGCATAACCGGGACTTCCTACAATGAGCAGTTCTTC.

CDR3 in amino acids: CASGLFRQVNTEAFF. CDR3 in DNA: TGTGCTAGTGGTTTGTTTCGCCAGGTGAACACTGAAGCTTTCTTT. The chain carries TRBV12-5 and TRBJ1-1; D gene uncertain. Germline V gene data show CDR1 as LGHNT and CDR2 as FRNRAP. The CDR3 covers 15 residues. Trimming left V 2 bases short and J 0 bases short, with 10 bases between.

This clone was recorded a few times. The V gene is TRBV4-2, the J gene TRBJ1-1; TRBD1 matches 8 bases. Germline loops: CDR1 LGHNA, CDR2 YNFKEQ. V was pared by 0 bases and J by 4 bases, with 7 bases of the junction left unmatched. The CDR3 consists of 16 residues. CDR3 in amino acids: CASSQDDGQGSTEAFF. CDR3 DNA: TGTGCCAGCAGCCAAGATGACGGACAGGGTAGCACTGAAGCTTTCTTT.

The chain has TRBV6-5 and TRBJ1-4, with TRBD1 as a possible D gene (5 bases). V was pared by 2 bases and J by 6 bases, with 13 bases between. Germline values: CDR1 MNHEY, CDR2 SVGAGI. This CDR3 region has 15 residues. The CDR3 DNA reads as TGTGCCAGCAGTTACCTAGGGGCCCTCGATGAAAAACTGTTTTTT. Encoded protein: CASSYLGALDEKLFF.

In this sample, this clone turned up once. V is TRBV11-2 and J is TRBJ1-4; D gene uncertain. The CDR3 contains 15 residues. The germline V and J ends were trimmed by 2 bases and 8 bases, with 15 bases remaining between them. CDR1 is SGHAT, CDR2 FQNNGV, per germline. CDR3 sequence: CASSLTGSSEEKLFF. The DNA of the CDR3 is TGTGCCAGCAGCTTAACGGGGAGTTCGGAAGAAAAACTGTTTTTT.

The genes are TRBV19 and TRBJ2-3, with D unclear. This CDR3 contains 12 residues. V was cut by 5 bases and J by 4 bases, with 7 bases left in between. Germline V CDR1 and CDR2: LNHDA, SQIVND (reference sequence). The CDR3 sequence: CASSLRADTQYF. CDR3 nucleotide sequence: TGTGCCAGTAGTCTCCGGGCAGATACGCAGTATTTT.

The CDR3 nucleotides are TGCGCCAGCAGCTCTTCCTCCGGGACAGGGAATGAAAAACTGTTTTTT. It encodes CASSSSSGTGNEKLFF. V usage is TRBV5-1 and J usage is TRBJ1-4, with TRBD1 matching 9 bases. Germline trimming cut 3 bases from V and 5 bases from J; bases unmatched to any gene: 8. The germline CDR1 and CDR2 sequences are SGHRS and YFSETQ. This CDR3 is 16 amino acids long.